One sample yielded the 23 T cell receptor beta chains listed below, sequenced in a study of blood T cell repertoires in COVID-19 (dated by TCRdb to the early 2020s). Library preparation employed the immunoSEQ multiplex PCR assay. TCRdb retrieved this table from immuneACCESS and kept in-frame rearrangements only. Not all clones are present; in checked studies, unresolved V genes account for under half, and no reason is known for the remainder. The table for this sample lists about 160,000 clones; about 85% of them were counted only once. The ten largest clones take up about 3.5% of the sample. Sequenced material: peripheral blood. The receptors originated from a human donor with acute or convalescent COVID-19. The donor label of this sample is uncertain.

The V call is TRBV6-5, the J call TRBJ1-1; perhaps TRBD1 as D (6 bases). CDR3 length: 13 residues. Deletions cut 8 bases from V and 3 bases from J, with 13 bases between. CDR1 and CDR2 from the germline V gene are MNHEY and SVGAGI. This CDR3 reads CASRQVVHTEAFF. In DNA form, the CDR3 reads TGTGCCAGCCGACAGGTAGTCCACACTGAAGCTTTCTTT.

The CDR3, as DNA: TGTGCCACCAGCAGAGGGGCGGGGGGATCTAACCCCACAGATACGCAGTATTTT. Encoded protein: CATSRGAGGSNPTDTQYF. V usage is TRBV15 and J usage is TRBJ2-3; 8 positions match TRBD2. CDR3 length: 18 residues. Trimming cost V 1 base and J 2 bases; bases outside gene matches: 11. Germline V gene data show CDR1 as LNHNV and CDR2 as YYDKDF (reference sequence).

This clone has more than one count but fewer than ten. The chain joins TRBV30 to TRBJ2-7, with a tentative D call TRBD1 (6 bases). CDR3 length equals 12 residues. Looked up from germline, CDR1 is GTSNPN and CDR2 is SVGIG (reference sequence). Deletions cut 3 bases from V and 1 base from J, with 7 bases between. In nucleotides, the CDR3 is TGTGCCTGGAGCGGACAGTCCTACGAGCAGTACTTC. Its protein product is CAWSGQSYEQYF.

This clone came up once. The genes are TRBV19 and TRBJ2-5, with a weak D call TRBD1 (6 bases). The CDR3 runs 13 residues. Trimming cost V 8 bases and J 0 bases, with 10 bases left between them. The germline V gene encodes CDR1 LNHDA and CDR2 SQIVND (reference sequence). The CDR3 DNA reads as TGTGCCAGTGGCAGGGGTTACCAAGAGACCCAGTACTTC. Translated: CASGRGYQETQYF.

The chain links TRBV6-6 to TRBJ1-5; TRBD1 matches 9 bases. After removal of 0 bases from V and 7 bases from J, the junction contained 7 bases not matched to a gene. Per germline, CDR1 MNHNY and CDR2 SVGAGI (reference sequence). This CDR3 spans 16 amino acids. The CDR3 region has the DNA TGTGCCAGCAGTTACTCGACAGGGGGAAATCACCAGCCCCAGCATTTT. Residues: CASSYSTGGNHQPQHF.

This clone occurred a few times. V and J are TRBV5-1 and TRBJ2-1; 9 bases are a match to TRBD2. The CDR3 has 15 residues. Germline-derived CDR1 and CDR2 are SGHRS and YFSETQ. The V segment lost 4 bases and the J segment 4 bases; nucleotides outside the gene matches: 6. CDR3 loop: CASSAAGGGYNEQFF. In DNA form, the CDR3 reads TGCGCCAGCAGCGCAGCGGGGGGAGGTTACAATGAGCAGTTCTTC.

This rearrangement joins TRBV13 to TRBJ1-6; D gene unclear. The CDR3 covers 15 residues. V dropped 0 bases and J dropped 6 bases, with 9 bases sitting between them. CDR1 and CDR2 from the germline V gene are PRHDT and FYEKMQ (reference sequence). For the CDR3, the DNA is TGTGCCAGCAGCTTAGGATCCCCTTCTAATTCACCCCTCCACTTT. Translating gives CASSLGSPSNSPLHF.

This chain connects TRBV23-1 to TRBJ1-1, with TRBD1 as a possible D gene (6 bases). TRBV23-1 counts as an open reading frame of uncertain function. V lost 6 bases and J 0 bases, leaving 20 bases between the germline ends. The CDR3 contains 17 residues. CDR3 sequence: CASSTATGRSVNTEAFF. In nucleotides, the CDR3 is TGCGCCAGCAGCACGGCAACAGGGCGATCAGTGAACACTGAAGCTTTCTTT.

The sample holds a few counts of this clone. V and J are TRBV20-1 and TRBJ1-1, with 8 bases fitting TRBD1. Trimming took 3 bases from V and 3 from J; bases not matched to a gene: 6. Germline V gives CDR1 DFQATT, CDR2 SNEGSKA (reference sequence). This CDR3 comprises 14 residues. For the CDR3, the DNA is TGCAGTGCTAGTGCAGGGGGCTTGGACACTGAAGCTTTCTTT. Translation: CSASAGGLDTEAFF.

The V and J genes are TRBV15 and TRBJ1-2; D not resolved. Germline V gives CDR1 LNHNV, CDR2 YYDKDF (reference sequence). Trimming cost V 0 bases and J 2 bases, with 10 bases left between them. This CDR3 is built from 15 residues. The CDR3 here is CATSRDLHYNYGYTF. The CDR3 nucleotides are TGTGCCACCAGCAGAGATCTGCACTACAACTATGGCTACACCTTC.

The gene calls are TRBV7-9 and TRBJ2-1; D remains ambiguous. Germline loops: CDR1 SEHNR, CDR2 FQNEAQ (reference sequence). With 1 base removed from V and 6 bases from J, the gap between germline ends came to 7 bases. The CDR3 is 13 residues long. DNA of the CDR3: TGTGCCAGCAGCTTAGAAACGGGCAATGAGCAGTTCTTC. It encodes CASSLETGNEQFF.

The chain uses TRBV10-1 and TRBJ2-7; D possibly corresponds to TRBD1 (5 bases). Germline V gives CDR1 WNHNN, CDR2 SYGVQD (reference sequence). The CDR3 length is 16 residues. The V and J ends lost 2 bases and 2 bases respectively, with 16 bases between them. The CDR3 is CASSELERKGTYEQYF. In DNA form, the CDR3 reads TGCGCCAGCAGTGAGCTGGAAAGAAAGGGGACCTACGAGCAGTACTTC.

This clone has a single count. This chain uses TRBV4-2 with TRBJ1-4; no firm D call. With 1 base removed from V and 3 bases from J, the gap between germline ends came to 18 bases. The germline gives CDR1 LGHNA, CDR2 YNFKEQ. CDR3 length: 18 residues. The CDR3: CASSQGPGVGTANEKLFF. The CDR3 nucleotides read TGTGCCAGCAGCCAAGGGCCCGGGGTGGGCACGGCTAATGAAAAACTGTTTTTT.

V usage is TRBV2 and J usage is TRBJ1-6; D is unclear. The V gene's germline CDR1 is SNHLY and CDR2 FYNNEI. V lost 9 bases and J 0 bases, leaving 12 bases between the germline ends. The CDR3 contains 15 residues. CDR3 sequence reads: CASSLSSSYNSPLHF. CDR3 in DNA: TGTGCCAGTTCATTGTCGAGCTCCTATAATTCACCCCTCCACTTT.

This clone was found once. This chain uses TRBV7-9 with TRBJ2-2; D gene ambiguous. This CDR3 comprises 13 residues. CDR1 SEHNR and CDR2 FQNEAQ come from the germline V gene (reference sequence). V lost 0 bases and J 7 bases, leaving 6 bases between the germline ends. The CDR3 DNA is TGTGCCAGCAGCTTAGCGCGAAACGGGGAGCTGTTTTTT. This codes for CASSLARNGELFF.

This clone was observed a handful of times. The chain uses TRBV3-1 (or the pseudogene TRBV3-2) and TRBJ2-7, with a possible D match to TRBD1 (5 bases). V lost 0 bases, J lost 2 bases, and 8 bases lay in between. CDR1 is LGHDT, CDR2 YNNKEL, per germline (reference sequence). This CDR3 comprises 14 residues. CDR3 sequence (DNA): TGTGCCAGCAGCCAAGATCTACAGGCCTACGAGCAGTACTTC. Residues: CASSQDLQAYEQYF.

This rearrangement joins TRBV6-6 to TRBJ1-1; D uncertain. Trimming shortened V by 2 bases and J by 1 base, and 5 bases separated the two germline ends. The V gene's germline CDR1 is MNHNY and CDR2 SVGAGI (reference sequence). This CDR3 has 13 residues. CDR3 sequence: CASSYEQNTEAFF. DNA of the CDR3: TGTGCCAGCAGTTACGAGCAGAACACTGAAGCTTTCTTT.

The V call is TRBV6-8, the J call TRBJ1-5; TRBD1 aligns across 8 bases. The length of the CDR3 is 18 residues. The ends lost 2 bases at V and 5 bases at J; junction bases unmatched: 14. The V gene's germline CDR1 is MNHGY and CDR2 SAAAGT. In nucleotides, the CDR3 is TGTGCCAGCAGTTACCCTCAGAACCGGGACAGGAGGGATCAGCCCCAGCATTTT. This gives the protein CASSYPQNRDRRDQPQHF.

The chain joins TRBV27 to TRBJ1-1; D gene uncertain. The CDR3 has 15 amino acids. Germline-derived CDR1 and CDR2 are MNHEY and SMNVEV (reference sequence). V shed 5 bases and J shed 1 base, with 14 bases lying between them. The CDR3 DNA reads as TGTGCCAGCAGTCTTCGCCCGAGGGCGAACACTGAAGCTTTCTTT. This sequence encodes CASSLRPRANTEAFF.

Only a few counts were recorded for this clone. Other DNA sequences in the same sample also yield this CDR3. The V call is TRBV28, the J call TRBJ2-3, with D perhaps matching TRBD2 (5 bases). The V gene lost 8 bases and the J gene lost 3 bases, with 12 bases spanning the gap. Per the germline V gene, CDR1 is MDHEN and CDR2 is SYDVKM. The CDR3 extends over 13 amino acids. The DNA of the CDR3 is TGTGCCAGCTCCCCCGGCGGGACAGATACGCAGTATTTT. Translated, it gives CASSPGGTDTQYF.

This chain uses TRBV5-1 with TRBJ1-4; D might be TRBD1 (6 bases). Germline lookup yields CDR1 SGHRS and CDR2 YFSETQ. V lost 4 bases and J 3 bases, leaving 13 bases between the germline ends. The CDR3 sequence is 15 residues long. CDR3 residues: CASSLGTLPNEKLFF. For the CDR3, the DNA is TGCGCCAGCAGCCTCGGGACACTTCCTAATGAAAAACTGTTTTTT.

This chain links TRBV2 with TRBJ2-1; 14 bases are a match to TRBD2. Germline CDR1 is SNHLY and CDR2 is FYNNEI. J was trimmed by 3 bases and V by 5 bases; bases with no gene match: 9. This CDR3 contains 18 residues. The CDR3 region has the DNA TGTGCCAGCAGTCCCGGGACTAGCGGGGGTATTCACTACAATGAGCAGTTCTTC. It translates to CASSPGTSGGIHYNEQFF.

J is TRBJ1-5 and V is TRBV7-8; no definite D call. From germline, CDR1 is SGHVS and CDR2 FQNEAQ. Trimming pared 0 bases from V and 0 bases from J, leaving 18 bases between. The CDR3 loop spans 19 amino acids. The CDR3 DNA follows: TGTGCCAGCAGCTTAGCGTTGCTCCGGCGTGACTATAGCAATCAGCCCCAGCATTTT. This encodes CASSLALLRRDYSNQPQHF.